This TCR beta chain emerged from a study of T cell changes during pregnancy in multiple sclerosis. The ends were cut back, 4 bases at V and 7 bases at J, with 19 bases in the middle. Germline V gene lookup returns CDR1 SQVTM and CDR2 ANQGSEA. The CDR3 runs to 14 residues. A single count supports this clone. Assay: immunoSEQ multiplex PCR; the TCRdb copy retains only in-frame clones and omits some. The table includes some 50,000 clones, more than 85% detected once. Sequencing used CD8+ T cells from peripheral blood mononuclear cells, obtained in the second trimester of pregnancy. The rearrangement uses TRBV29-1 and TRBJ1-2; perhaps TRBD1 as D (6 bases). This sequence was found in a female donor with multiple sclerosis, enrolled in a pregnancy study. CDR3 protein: CSVGPITGSGGYTF. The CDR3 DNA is TGCAGCGTTGGACCCATAACAGGGTCAGGTGGCTACACCTTC.